This entry lists 17 T cell receptor beta chains sequenced from one sample in a study of early T cells in non-severe SARS-CoV-2 infection. TCRdb re-derived calls from the 5' RACE reads in MiXCR, one entry per CDR3 protein. The table includes just under 60,000 distinct CDR3 sequences, 8.9% detected once. Sequences were obtained from whole blood. Source of these receptors: an adult who was a healthcare worker with PCR-confirmed SARS-CoV-2 infection or an uninfected control (not recorded which).

This clonotype was seen repeatedly, ten times or more. In DNA, the CDR3 is TGTGCCAGCAGGCTCAACACCGGGACAGGGTCAAACATTCAGTACTTC. Its translation is CASRLNTGTGSNIQYF. V is TRBV28 and J is TRBJ2-4, with 9 positions matching TRBD1. Germline V lookup: CDR1 MDHEN, CDR2 SYDVKM. CDR3 size: 16 residues. V trimming: 6 bases; J trimming: 6 bases; junction bases outside the gene matches: 12.

As concerns this clonotype: Possible read error: a much larger clone is one base away. This chain connects TRBV6-1 to TRBJ2-1; D remains ambiguous. Germline lookup yields CDR1 MNHNS and CDR2 SASEGT. The CDR3 runs to 16 residues. Trimming stripped 3 bases from V and 0 bases from J, with 12 bases between. This CDR3 is CASSENLVDSYNEQFF. In DNA, the CDR3 is TGTGCCAGCAGTGAGAATCTAGTGGACTCCTACAATGAGCAGTTCTTC.

The chain is built from TRBV5-1 and TRBJ2-2, with no clear D. The CDR3 sequence is 11 residues long. CDR1 is SGHRS and CDR2 is YFSETQ in the germline V gene. The ends were cut back, 9 bases at V and 8 bases at J, with 11 bases in the middle. CDR3 amino acids: CANSDFGELFF. DNA for the CDR3: TGCGCCAACAGTGATTTTGGGGAGCTGTTTTTT. The full variable domain, completed using reference TRBV5-1 and TRBJ2-2, is KAGVTQTPRYLIKTRGQQVTLSCSPISGHRSVSWYQQTPGQGLQFLFEYFSETQRNKGNFPGRFSGRQFSNSRSEMNVSTLELGDSALYLCANSDFGELFFGEGSRLTVL.

The rearrangement joins TRBV25-1 to TRBJ1-3; 8 bases align to TRBD1. The CDR3 covers 14 residues. CDR1 MGHDK and CDR2 SYGVNS come from the germline V gene. The V gene end was trimmed by 3 bases and the J gene end by 4 bases; junction bases not matched to a gene: 2. The CDR3 sequence is CASSDGQGGNTIYF. The CDR3 nucleotides read TGTGCCAGCAGTGACGGACAGGGCGGAAACACCATATATTTT.

Remarks on this clonotype: One junction end disagrees with the germline gene, perhaps due to a read error. The V and J genes are TRBV6-6 and TRBJ1-1, with TRBD1 identical over 7 bases. In germline, CDR1 is MNHNY, CDR2 SVGAGI (reference sequence). The CDR3 spans 15 residues. CDR3 sequence reads: CVSSKDRVLNTEAFF. CDR3 DNA sequence: TGTGTCAGCAGCAAAGACAGGGTCTTGAACACTGAAGCTTTCTTT.

This chain joins TRBV29-1 and TRBJ2-2; a weak D match, TRBD2 (6 bases). The germline V gene encodes CDR1 SQVTM and CDR2 ANQGSEA. Trimming removed 6 bases from V and 5 bases from J, with 13 bases in between. The CDR3 is 13 residues long. This CDR3 is CSVRIAATGELFF. In DNA, the CDR3 is TGCAGCGTCCGGATAGCGGCTACCGGGGAGCTGTTTTTT.

The chain couples TRBV12-3 or TRBV12-4 to TRBJ1-4; TRBD1 aligns across 9 bases. The CDR3 contains 15 residues. The trim removed 4 bases at V and 7 bases at J, leaving 7 bases unmatched. CDR3 residues: CASSSGTGRGEKLFF. As DNA, the CDR3 is TGTGCCAGCAGTTCCGGGACAGGGCGGGGTGAAAAACTGTTTTTT.

Ten or more counts support this clonotype. The rearrangement uses TRBV28 and TRBJ2-7; no clear D gene. Germline CDR1 and CDR2: MDHEN and SYDVKM. V was pared by 5 bases and J by 2 bases, with 4 bases between. This CDR3 has 11 residues. This CDR3 is CASSNTYEQYF. CDR3 DNA sequence: TGTGCCAGCAGTAACACCTACGAGCAGTACTTC.

This clonotype was detected only a few times. The chain joins TRBV27 to TRBJ2-7, with TRBD1 identical over 11 bases. Germline assignment: CDR1 MNHEY and CDR2 SMNVEV (reference sequence). The CDR3 sequence is 14 residues long. The trim removed 7 bases at V and 4 bases at J, leaving 6 bases unmatched. The CDR3 DNA follows: TGTGCCAGCATGACCGGGACAGGGGGATACGAGCAGTACTTC. This sequence encodes CASMTGTGGYEQYF.

Ten or more counts support this clonotype. The chain recombines TRBV28 with TRBJ2-1; the match to TRBD1 covers 9 bases. The CDR3 totals 16 residues. CDR1 MDHEN and CDR2 SYDVKM come from the germline V gene. V was pared by 5 bases and J by 1 base, with 6 bases of the junction left unmatched. Here the CDR3 reads CASSPWDRESYNEQFF. The DNA of the CDR3 is TGTGCCAGCAGTCCGTGGGACAGGGAATCCTACAATGAGCAGTTCTTC.

This clonotype was found a few times. This sequence joins TRBV27 and TRBJ2-1; D call uncertain. This CDR3 has 13 residues. The V end lost 6 bases, the J end lost 1 base, and 7 bases lay between the germline ends. Germline CDR1 and CDR2: MNHEY and SMNVEV (reference sequence). The CDR3 spells CASSRASYNEQFF. CDR3 DNA sequence: TGTGCCAGCAGCCGGGCATCCTACAATGAGCAGTTCTTC.

The sample holds a few counts of this clonotype. The V gene is TRBV24-1, the J gene TRBJ2-3, with D unresolved. The CDR3 totals 15 residues. The ends were cut back, 0 bases at V and 7 bases at J, with 13 bases in the middle. The V gene's germline CDR1 is KGHDR and CDR2 SFDVKD. The CDR3 region is CATSDLQLKENTQYF. CDR3 sequence (DNA): TGTGCCACCAGTGATTTGCAATTAAAGGAGAATACGCAGTATTTT.

This clonotype was picked up a small number of times. This rearrangement joins TRBV25-1 to TRBJ1-6; 8 bases map to TRBD1. This CDR3 spans 15 amino acids. V lost 3 bases and J lost 8; bases outside the gene matches: 6. CDR1 is MGHDK, CDR2 SYGVNS, per germline. This chain's CDR3 is CASSERGTGDSPLHF. The DNA for the CDR3 is TGTGCCAGCAGTGAGCGAGGGACAGGAGATTCACCCCTCCACTTT.

This clonotype was picked up a small number of times. The chain couples TRBV20-1 to TRBJ2-3, with TRBD2 matching 13 bases. Germline trimming cut 2 bases from V and 2 bases from J; bases unmatched to any gene: 7. CDR1 is DFQATT and CDR2 is SNEGSKA in the germline V gene (reference sequence). This CDR3 contains 17 residues. CDR3 bases: TGCAGTGCTAGAACTAGCGGGAGGGCCGGGGCCACAGATACGCAGTATTTT. Translating gives CSARTSGRAGATDTQYF.

This clonotype was seen many times. V and J are TRBV20-1 and TRBJ1-2; TRBD1 is a possible D gene (6 bases). Trimming cost V 5 bases and J 4 bases, with 20 bases left between them. The CDR3 is 15 amino acids. Looked up from germline, CDR1 is DFQATT and CDR2 is SNEGSKA (reference sequence). The DNA for the CDR3 is TGCAGTGCTGGGCACAGGGTTCTCTTCTCCTATGGCTACACCTTC. Protein: CSAGHRVLFSYGYTF.

This clonotype was recorded many times. The rearrangement links TRBV11-2 to TRBJ2-1; D remains ambiguous. Between the trimmed V and J ends, which lost 5 bases and 5 bases, there was a span of 19 bases. The length of the CDR3 is 16 residues. Germline V CDR1 and CDR2: SGHAT, FQNNGV. DNA of the CDR3: TGTGCCAGCAGCCGCGGAACGAGTAGGGTGAACAATGAGCAGTTCTTC. This encodes CASSRGTSRVNNEQFF.

Written as DNA, the CDR3 is TGTGCCAGCAGCCTGGACTCGAGTGAGCAGTTCTTC. It codes for CASSLDSSEQFF. V is TRBV12-3 or TRBV12-4 and J is TRBJ2-1; possibly TRBD2 for D (5 bases). V was trimmed by 6 bases and J by 9 bases, leaving 12 bases between them. This CDR3 is built from 12 residues.